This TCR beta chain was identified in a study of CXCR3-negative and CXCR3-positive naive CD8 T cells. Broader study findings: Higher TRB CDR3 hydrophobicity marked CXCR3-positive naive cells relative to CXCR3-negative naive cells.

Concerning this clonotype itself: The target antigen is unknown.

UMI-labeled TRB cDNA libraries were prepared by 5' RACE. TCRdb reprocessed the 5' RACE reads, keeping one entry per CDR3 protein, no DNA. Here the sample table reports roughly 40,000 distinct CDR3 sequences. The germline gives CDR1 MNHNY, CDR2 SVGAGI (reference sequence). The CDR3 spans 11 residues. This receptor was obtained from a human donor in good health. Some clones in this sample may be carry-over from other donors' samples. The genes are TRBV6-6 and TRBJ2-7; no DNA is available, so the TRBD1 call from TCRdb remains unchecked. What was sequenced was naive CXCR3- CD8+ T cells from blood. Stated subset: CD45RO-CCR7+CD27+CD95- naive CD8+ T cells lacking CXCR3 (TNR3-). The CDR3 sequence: CASGAPGEQYF.